This T cell receptor (beta chain) originates from a study of graft-versus-host responses after intestinal transplantation. For the study at large: Among the recipients, transplants were multivisceral, liver-intestinal, or isolated intestinal. Anti-thymocyte globulin served as induction for all recipients, who then took tacrolimus and steroids for about three years.

Worth noting for this clone: The antigen remains unidentified.

The CDR3 runs 15 residues. V lost 2 bases to trimming and J lost 5 bases; unmatched junction nucleotides: 6. CDR1 and CDR2 (germline): MDHEN, SYDVKM. The data were produced by immunoSEQ multiplex PCR, yet TCRdb's version contains in-frame clones alone and is incomplete. There are some 7,000 clones in the sample; 68% occur only once, and around 5.5% lies in the top ten. The starting material, graft tissue, was processed to release intraepithelial and lamina propria lymphocytes. General study points: Declines in HvG clones occurring early post-transplant were associated with peak circulating GvH clone levels. Recipient marrow showed GvH clones, some seen first in ileum or blood.

The sequence was obtained from a human patient who received an intestinal transplant, so some T cells may come from the graft donor. This sample comprised ileum tissue, obtained 55 to 60 days after transplant. The V and J genes are TRBV28 and TRBJ2-3, with 8 bases aligning to TRBD2. The CDR3 reads CASSLPGGPQDTQYF. The CDR3 DNA reads TGTGCCAGCAGTTTACCGGGGGGGCCGCAAGATACGCAGTATTTT.